The 18 T cell receptor beta chains given below trace back to one sample, sequenced in a study of blood T cell repertoires in COVID-19. Profiling relied on immunoSEQ multiplex PCR, and the TCRdb table lists in-frame clones only, not all of them. The sample lists about 190,000 clones; approximately 81% were seen once. The sample comprised peripheral blood. Source of these receptors: an elderly woman with acute or convalescent COVID-19.

This chain joins TRBV29-1 and TRBJ2-7; D is possibly TRBD2 (6 bases). From germline, CDR1 is SQVTM and CDR2 ANQGSEA. Deletions cut 6 bases from V and 2 bases from J, with 14 bases between. There are 13 residues in the CDR3. CDR3 loop: CSVGDFPAYEQYF. The CDR3 coding sequence is TGCAGCGTGGGGGACTTCCCGGCCTACGAGCAGTACTTC.

CDR3 protein: CASSQAALGEQYF. The DNA of the CDR3 is TGTGCCAGCAGCCAAGCGGCACTTGGCGAGCAGTACTTC. This chain uses TRBV6-1 with TRBJ2-7, with D maybe TRBD2 (5 bases). Deletions cut 6 bases from V and 6 bases from J, with 15 bases between. Germline V gives CDR1 MNHNS, CDR2 SASEGT. The CDR3 covers 13 residues.

The rearrangement links TRBV7-2 to TRBJ1-5, with D unclear. V was pared by 0 bases and J by 3 bases, with 9 bases between. This CDR3 has 15 amino acids. Germline lookup yields CDR1 SGHTA and CDR2 FQGNSA. For the CDR3, the DNA is TGTGCCAGCAGCTTAGCTGGTAGCCTCAATCAGCCCCAGCATTTT. Its protein product is CASSLAGSLNQPQHF. Supplemented by reference TRBV7-2 and TRBJ1-5, the full variable domain reads GAGVSQSPSNKVTEKGKDVELRCDPISGHTALYWYRQSLGQGLEFLIYFQGNSAPDKSGLPSDRFSAERTGGSVSTLTIQRTQQEDSAVYLCASSLAGSLNQPQHFGDGTRLSIL.

V gene TRBV7-2 combines with J gene TRBJ2-1; 13 bases are a match to TRBD2. V was pared by 3 bases and J by 6 bases, with 5 bases of the junction left unmatched. The CDR3 length is 16 residues. Germline V gene sequence: CDR1 SGHTA, CDR2 FQGNSA. CDR3 amino acids: CASSFKGTSGINEQFF. The CDR3 coding sequence is TGTGCCAGCAGCTTCAAGGGGACTAGCGGGATCAATGAGCAGTTCTTC.

The CDR3 bases are TGTGCCAGCAGCTTGGGGTCCTCTACCTACAATGAGCAGTTCTTC. It codes for CASSLGSSTYNEQFF. The chain employs TRBV5-4 and TRBJ2-1; D remains unclear. CDR1 is SGHNT and CDR2 is YYREEE in the germline V gene (reference sequence). Between the trimmed V and J ends, which lost 0 bases and 2 bases, there was a span of 9 bases. The CDR3 extends over 15 amino acids.

The chain combines TRBV7-9 with TRBJ2-1; TRBD1 matches at 9 bases. V shed 1 base, J shed 9 bases, and the junction held 4 bases outside the gene matches. This CDR3 is built from 14 residues. Germline-derived CDR1 and CDR2 are SEHNR and FQNEAQ (reference sequence). Written as DNA, the CDR3 is TGTGCCAGCAGCTTAGAGGGACAGGGAAGTGAGCAGTTCTTC. Its protein product is CASSLEGQGSEQFF.

The V gene is TRBV7-9, the J gene TRBJ2-4, with a possible D match to TRBD2 (5 bases). Trimming shortened V by 0 bases and J by 8 bases, and 11 bases separated the two germline ends. This CDR3 is built from 14 residues. Germline V lookup: CDR1 SEHNR, CDR2 FQNEAQ (reference sequence). The CDR3 DNA follows: TGTGCCAGCAGCTTAGCGGGAGTGGTCGACATTCAGTACTTC. Protein: CASSLAGVVDIQYF.

This clone was recorded only once. This rearrangement joins TRBV18 to TRBJ1-5, with D maybe TRBD1 (6 bases). Germline assignment: CDR1 KGHSH and CDR2 LQKENI. V shed 2 bases and J shed 3 bases, with 11 bases lying between them. The CDR3 totals 15 residues. CDR3 loop: CASSPIGGANQPQHF. The CDR3 bases are TGTGCCAGCTCACCAATTGGGGGGGCCAATCAGCCCCAGCATTTT.

The V gene is TRBV6-2 or TRBV6-3, the J gene TRBJ2-3; the match to TRBD2 covers 13 bases. J was trimmed by 3 bases and V by 5 bases; bases with no gene match: 17. Germline CDR1 and CDR2: MNHEY and SVGEGT. This CDR3 comprises 20 residues. The CDR3 here is CASSTDLRTSGRARTDTQYF. The CDR3 DNA sequence: TGTGCCAGCAGTACGGACCTACGAACTAGCGGGAGGGCCCGGACAGATACGCAGTATTTT.

The sample holds a few counts of this clone. The genes are TRBV10-3 and TRBJ1-1; TRBD1 matches 9 bases. V lost 5 bases, J lost 1 base, and 2 bases stayed unmatched. In germline, CDR1 is ENHRY, CDR2 SYGVKD. CDR3 length: 14 amino acids. CDR3 DNA sequence: TGTGCCATCAGTCGACAGGGGGAGAACACTGAAGCTTTCTTT. Protein sequence: CAISRQGENTEAFF.

The rearrangement links TRBV10-3 to TRBJ2-3, with D uncertain. In germline, CDR1 is ENHRY, CDR2 SYGVKD. This CDR3 is 13 amino acids long. The V end was cut by 2 bases, the J end by 2 bases, with 5 bases between. The CDR3, as DNA: TGTGCCATCAGTGAGGTACTCACAGATACGCAGTATTTT. Encoded protein: CAISEVLTDTQYF.

The chain has TRBV9 and TRBJ2-5; TRBD1 might be the D (5 bases). The germline CDR1 and CDR2 sequences are SGDLS and YYNGEE. V was clipped by 4 bases and J by 6 bases, with 13 bases between them. The CDR3 runs 13 residues. The CDR3 coding sequence is TGTGCCAGCAGCCCGCAGGGTTTGCAGACCCAGTACTTC. Its protein is CASSPQGLQTQYF.

CDR3 nucleotides: TGTGCTAGTGGTCTCCCGGGGAGCGGGGCCTACAATGAGCAGTTCTTC. As protein: CASGLPGSGAYNEQFF. V and J are TRBV12-5 and TRBJ2-1, with 7 bases identical to TRBD2. This CDR3 spans 16 amino acids. With 5 bases clipped from V and 2 bases from J, the junction kept 9 bases outside the gene matches. The germline V gene encodes CDR1 LGHNT and CDR2 FRNRAP.

In this sample, this clone turned up a few times. This rearrangement joins TRBV29-1 to TRBJ2-4; TRBD1 matches at 9 bases. Germline V gives CDR1 SQVTM, CDR2 ANQGSEA. This CDR3 comprises 13 residues. V lost 6 bases, J lost 4 bases, and 4 bases stayed unmatched. CDR3 bases: TGCAGCGTCTGGGACAGGGATAAAAACATTCAGTACTTC. Translation: CSVWDRDKNIQYF.

Details on this clone: Within the sample, other DNA sequences also encode this same CDR3. The CDR3 reads CASHLAGGPYEQYF. The CDR3 DNA follows: TGTGCCAGCCACCTAGCGGGAGGCCCTTACGAGCAGTACTTC. The chain has TRBV2 and TRBJ2-7; 11 bases agree with TRBD2. Germline V gene data show CDR1 as SNHLY and CDR2 as FYNNEI. The J segment lost 4 bases and the V segment lost 8 bases, leaving 7 bases of the junction unmatched. The CDR3 totals 14 residues.

This clone was recorded only once. The V gene is TRBV6-5, the J gene TRBJ2-7, with 15 nucleotides matching TRBD2. The CDR3 runs to 15 residues. The V segment lost 2 bases and the J segment 6 bases; nucleotides outside the gene matches: 2. The germline gives CDR1 MNHEY, CDR2 SVGAGI. CDR3 DNA sequence: TGTGCCAGCAGTTACGGACTAGCGGGAGGGGGCGAGCAGTACTTC. Encoded protein: CASSYGLAGGGEQYF.

The V gene is TRBV9, the J gene TRBJ2-7; 14 bases fit TRBD2. Per germline, CDR1 SGDLS and CDR2 YYNGEE. The V segment lost 4 bases and the J segment 5 bases; nucleotides outside the gene matches: 2. This CDR3 region has 14 residues. The CDR3 nucleotides read TGTGCCAGCAGCCCGGGACTAGCGGGAGACGAGCAGTACTTC. Protein: CASSPGLAGDEQYF.

The CDR3, as DNA: TGTGCCACCAAACCCCAGACAGGGTCCTACAATGAGCAGTTCTTC. As protein: CATKPQTGSYNEQFF. The J gene is TRBJ2-1, the V gene TRBV6-4; 7 nucleotides agree with TRBD1. Germline assignment: CDR1 MRHNA and CDR2 SNTAGT. After removal of 10 bases from V and 1 base from J, the junction contained 10 bases not matched to a gene. The CDR3 length is 15 residues.